Reported below is one TCR beta chain. Its antigen is not known. Germline CDR1 and CDR2: SGHTA and FQGTGA. After removal of 5 bases from V and 2 bases from J, the junction contained 2 bases not matched to a gene. The CDR3 is made up of 15 amino acids. Expressed TCRB transcripts were sequenced after all isolated RNA was converted to cDNA. Clones were read by immunoSEQ multiplex PCR, and TCRdb kept only the in-frame ones, dropping some. The sample contains roughly 260,000 clones, around 21% of which appear only once. The sample originates from a study of beta chain features in type 1 diabetes. Study-level points and caveats: Among patients with Type 1 diabetes, TCRB CDR3s were moderately but significantly shorter in every one of the four CD4+ subsets.

Researchers reported sorting CD4+ naive, central memory, regulatory and stem cell-like memory cells via CD45RO/CCR7/CD25/CD127/CD95/CD27. This clonotype originated in a woman aged 40 to 50 with type 1 diabetes. V is TRBV7-3 and J is TRBJ2-6; the match to TRBD2 covers 8 bases. The sample taken for sequencing was naive CD4+ T cells from blood. As DNA, the CDR3 is TGTGCCAGCAGCCGGGGGGGAACTGGGGCCAACGTCCTGACTTTC. As protein: CASSRGGTGANVLTF.